What follows are 30 T cell receptor beta chains derived from one specimen sequenced in a study of blood T cell repertoires in COVID-19. Generated by immunoSEQ multiplex PCR, the TCRdb table keeps only in-frame clones and is missing some. This table holds 300,000 to 450,000 clones, roughly 77% found once. Sequences were obtained from peripheral blood. These receptors were collected from a human donor with acute or convalescent COVID-19. The donor label of this sample is uncertain.

This clone was counted only a few times. The chain couples TRBV28 to TRBJ1-6, with a possible D match to TRBD1 (5 bases). Germline values: CDR1 MDHEN, CDR2 SYDVKM. The CDR3 loop spans 13 amino acids. V was cut by 5 bases and J by 6 bases, with 8 bases left in between. CDR3 bases: TGTGCCAGCAGTCTCGACAGTAATTCACCCCTCCACTTT. Residues: CASSLDSNSPLHF.

This clone was seen only once. The DNA of the CDR3 is TGTGCCAGCAGCGGGGACAGGACCAATTCACCCCTCCACTTT. Translating gives CASSGDRTNSPLHF. The rearrangement joins TRBV2 to TRBJ1-6; 8 bases agree with TRBD1. The J segment lost 7 bases and the V segment lost 6 bases, leaving 5 bases of the junction unmatched. Germline V lookup: CDR1 SNHLY, CDR2 FYNNEI. The CDR3 has 14 amino acids.

The chain links TRBV5-6 to TRBJ2-7; TRBD1 agrees at 7 bases. Unmatched junction bases numbered 10, after V lost 4 bases and J lost 3 bases. This CDR3 is 15 amino acids long. Germline values: CDR1 SGHDT, CDR2 YYEEEE. CDR3 residues: CASSGRDSSLYEQYF. The DNA of the CDR3 is TGTGCCAGCAGCGGAAGGGACAGTTCCCTCTACGAGCAGTACTTC. Variable domain in full (rest from reference TRBV5-6 and TRBJ2-7): DAGVTQSPTHLIKTRGQQVTLRCSPKSGHDTVSWYQQALGQGPQFIFQYYEEEERQRGNFPDRFSGHQFPNYSSELNVNALLLGDSALYLCASSGRDSSLYEQYFGPGTRLTVT.

This clone was detected only a few times. This rearrangement joins TRBV4-2 to TRBJ1-1; no clear D gene. V was shortened by 1 base and J by 12 bases, with 15 bases between the two germline ends. CDR3 size: 13 residues. From germline, CDR1 is LGHNA and CDR2 YNFKEQ. The CDR3 reads CASSQGTARWTFF. In nucleotides, the CDR3 is TGTGCCAGCAGCCAAGGAACAGCCCGTTGGACTTTCTTT.

Worth noting for this clone: Germline is not matched at one junction end, which may reflect a read error. The chain uses TRBV19 and TRBJ1-1; D not resolved. The CDR3 has 14 residues. The germline CDR1 and CDR2 sequences are LNHDA and SQIVND (reference sequence). The chain's CDR3 is CASNIEGGRTEAFF. CDR3 nucleotides: TGTGCCAGTAATATAGAGGGCGGGAGGACTGAAGCTTTCTTT.

J is TRBJ2-1 and V is TRBV15, with 9 positions matching TRBD2. The CDR3 extends over 17 amino acids. The germline CDR1 and CDR2 sequences are LNHNV and YYDKDF (reference sequence). V shed 1 base, J shed 7 bases, and the junction held 11 bases outside the gene matches. The CDR3 region has the DNA TGTGCCACCAGCAGAGGTGGTGGCGGGGGGGCCCGGAATGAGCAGTTCTTC. Its translation: CATSRGGGGGARNEQFF.

The chain couples TRBV19 to TRBJ1-3; D possibly corresponds to TRBD1 (5 bases). CDR3 length equals 16 residues. Trimming took off 7 bases at V and 5 bases at J, with 21 bases between the two ends. Germline CDR1 LNHDA, CDR2 SQIVND (reference sequence). In DNA form, the CDR3 reads TGTGCCAGTACACCCGAGGCCTCAGGGATGAGAAACACCATATATTTT. This codes for CASTPEASGMRNTIYF.

The CDR3 DNA follows: TGCGCCAGCAGACCCGGACAGGGTTTGGTACGGAACACTGAAGCTTTCTTT. Translating it yields CASRPGQGLVRNTEAFF. This chain uses TRBV23-1 with TRBJ1-1, with TRBD1 matching 8 bases. TRBV23-1 is reported as an ORF; its role is uncertain. The CDR3 is 17 amino acids. Unmatched junction bases numbered 13, after V lost 6 bases and J lost 1 base.

This chain uses TRBV11-2 with TRBJ2-7; perhaps TRBD2 as D (5 bases). CDR1 and CDR2 from the germline V gene are SGHAT and FQNNGV. With 5 bases removed from V and 2 bases from J, the gap between germline ends came to 19 bases. The CDR3 is 16 residues long. This CDR3 reads CASSPRPSTGTYEQYF. In DNA form, the CDR3 reads TGTGCCAGCAGCCCTAGACCCTCCACGGGGACCTACGAGCAGTACTTC.

This clone appeared a few times. The J gene is TRBJ2-7, the V gene TRBV5-1; TRBD1 matches 10 bases. The trim removed 4 bases at V and 4 bases at J, leaving 8 bases unmatched. Germline V gene lookup returns CDR1 SGHRS and CDR2 YFSETQ. The CDR3 spans 15 residues. CDR3 DNA sequence: TGCGCCAGCAGCCCTACCCGGGACAGGGGTTACGAGCAGTACTTC. Its translation: CASSPTRDRGYEQYF.

This chain joins TRBV5-1 and TRBJ2-1, with 10 nucleotides matching TRBD2. This CDR3 contains 15 residues. Losses at the gene ends were 3 bases for V and 4 bases for J; bases not matched to a gene: 4. CDR1 is SGHRS, CDR2 YFSETQ, per germline. In DNA, the CDR3 is TGCGCCAGCAGCTGGGGGACTAGCGAGTACAATGAGCAGTTCTTC. It specifies CASSWGTSEYNEQFF.

A single count supports this clone. The chain carries TRBV7-9 and TRBJ1-3; D is ambiguous. The V end lost 6 bases, the J end lost 0 bases, and 9 bases lay between the germline ends. Germline CDR1 and CDR2: SEHNR and FQNEAQ (reference sequence). The CDR3 has 14 amino acids. CDR3 region: CASRLVLSGNTIYF. The CDR3 nucleotides are TGTGCCAGCAGACTGGTACTCTCTGGAAACACCATATATTTT.

The rearrangement uses TRBV5-4 and TRBJ2-6, with 10 bases identical to TRBD1. V lost 4 bases, J lost 4 bases, and 8 bases stayed unmatched. Germline V CDR1 and CDR2: SGHNT, YYREEE (reference sequence). This CDR3 is 17 amino acids long. The CDR3 DNA reads as TGTGCCAGCAGCCTTCAGACAGGGGGCATAGGGGCCAACGTCCTGACTTTC. Protein: CASSLQTGGIGANVLTF.

The gene calls are TRBV7-8 and TRBJ2-7; TRBD2 aligns across 8 bases. The V and J ends lost 6 bases and 5 bases, in that order; junction bases with no gene match: 18. The CDR3 covers 17 residues. CDR1 SGHVS and CDR2 FQNEAQ come from the germline V gene. CDR3 DNA sequence: TGTGCCAGCAGTCCGCTGCTAGTCAGCGGGAGTACCAACGAGCAGTACTTC. Residues: CASSPLLVSGSTNEQYF.

The chain has TRBV11-2 and TRBJ2-1, with 8 bases identical to TRBD2. Germline CDR1 is SGHAT and CDR2 is FQNNGV. This CDR3 contains 17 residues. The junction had 7 bases not matched to a gene; V was cut back by 1 base and J by 2 bases. CDR3 sequence: CASSLVSRGVPYNEQFF. The CDR3 DNA reads TGTGCCAGCAGCTTAGTCTCGCGGGGGGTTCCCTACAATGAGCAGTTCTTC.

J is TRBJ2-3 and V is TRBV18; D remains unclear. Germline values: CDR1 KGHSH, CDR2 LQKENI. The CDR3 sequence is 13 residues long. Trimming took 6 bases from V and 6 from J, leaving 13 bases between them. Written as DNA, the CDR3 is TGTGCCAGCTCCCTGAGTATTACGGATACGCAGTATTTT. It translates to CASSLSITDTQYF.

The chain is built from TRBV6-1 and TRBJ1-2; TRBD1 is a possible D gene (6 bases). Germline-derived CDR1 and CDR2 are MNHNS and SASEGT. Trimming stripped 11 bases from V and 7 bases from J, with 23 bases between. This CDR3 region has 14 residues. CDR3 in amino acids: CASGGGGSQAGYTF. CDR3 in DNA: TGTGCCTCCGGCGGGGGGGGCAGTCAAGCTGGCTACACCTTC.

About this clone itself: The same CDR3 arises from other DNA sequences in this sample as well. The rearrangement uses TRBV5-1 and TRBJ1-5; D is possibly TRBD1 (6 bases). Germline CDR1 is SGHRS and CDR2 is YFSETQ. The length of the CDR3 is 14 residues. The V end was cut by 2 bases, the J end by 4 bases, with 10 bases between. As DNA, the CDR3 is TGCGCCAGCAGCTTAACAGGGACGAATCAGCCCCAGCATTTT. It specifies CASSLTGTNQPQHF.

This clone was recorded only once. This sequence joins TRBV28 and TRBJ1-5, with D maybe TRBD1 (5 bases). Between the trimmed V and J ends, which lost 4 bases and 6 bases, there was a span of 16 bases. The CDR3 contains 15 residues. From germline, CDR1 is MDHEN and CDR2 SYDVKM. This CDR3 is CASSSPVGAAQPQHF. The CDR3 DNA sequence: TGTGCCAGCAGTTCCCCGGTAGGGGCGGCTCAGCCCCAGCATTTT.

V and J are TRBV27 and TRBJ1-2; 7 nucleotides match TRBD1. The CDR3 contains 15 residues. Germline V CDR1 and CDR2: MNHEY, SMNVEV (reference sequence). Unmatched junction bases numbered 6, after V lost 2 bases and J lost 3 bases. CDR3: CASSLTPQGDYGYTF. CDR3 coding DNA: TGTGCCAGCAGTTTAACTCCCCAGGGGGACTATGGCTACACCTTC.

The chain combines TRBV27 with TRBJ2-1; D unresolved. This CDR3 has 17 residues. Germline CDR1 reads MNHEY; CDR2 reads SMNVEV (reference sequence). Trimming stripped 6 bases from V and 0 bases from J, with 18 bases between. CDR3 in amino acids: CASSPDSGARSYNEQFF. CDR3 coding DNA: TGTGCCAGCAGCCCAGATTCAGGCGCCCGCTCCTACAATGAGCAGTTCTTC.

The gene calls are TRBV10-2 and TRBJ1-2, with TRBD1 identical over 8 bases. The J segment lost 7 bases and the V segment lost 3 bases, leaving 4 bases of the junction unmatched. The CDR3 runs 13 residues. In germline, CDR1 is WSHSY, CDR2 SAAADI. The CDR3 coding sequence is TGCGCCAGCAGTGACCTCGGACAGGGTGGCTACACCTTC. Translation gives CASSDLGQGGYTF.

The chain combines TRBV6-5 with TRBJ1-1; D not certain. This CDR3 region has 12 residues. Germline lookup yields CDR1 MNHEY and CDR2 SVGAGI. This CDR3 is CASTAVSAEAFF. CDR3 DNA sequence: TGTGCTTCAACAGCGGTATCTGCTGAAGCTTTCTTT.

This sequence joins TRBV12-3 or TRBV12-4 and TRBJ1-6; D gene uncertain. Trimming left V 2 bases short and J 6 bases short, with 5 bases between. CDR3 size: 13 residues. CDR3 amino acids: CASSLLSNSPLHF. CDR3 nucleotide sequence: TGTGCCAGCAGTTTACTGAGTAATTCACCCCTCCACTTT.

The rearrangement uses TRBV3-1 (or the pseudogene TRBV3-2) and TRBJ1-6, with D tentatively TRBD1 (6 bases). Germline-derived CDR1 and CDR2 are LGHDT and YNNKEL (reference sequence). The CDR3 has 16 residues. V was clipped by 1 base and J by 7 bases, with 14 bases between them. The CDR3 reads CASSQGSGQRNSPLHF. The CDR3 nucleotides are TGTGCCAGCAGCCAAGGGTCAGGACAGAGAAATTCACCCCTCCACTTT.

The rearrangement links TRBV7-9 to TRBJ1-1; no clear D. Germline V gene data show CDR1 as SEHNR and CDR2 as FQNEAQ (reference sequence). The CDR3 is made up of 11 amino acids. V lost 7 bases, J lost 3 bases, and 6 bases lay in between. The CDR3 DNA follows: TGTGCCAGCACCTATGACACTGAAGCTTTCTTT. This gives the protein CASTYDTEAFF. Combining the CDR3 with reference TRBV7-9 and TRBJ1-1 gives the whole variable domain DTGVSQNPRHKITKRGQNVTFRCDPISEHNRLYWYRQTLGQGPEFLTYFQNEAQLEKSRLLSDRFSAERPKGSFSTLEIQRTEQGDSAMYLCASTYDTEAFFGQGTRLTVV.

The chain carries TRBV6-1 and TRBJ2-7; D might be TRBD1 (5 bases). Germline V lookup: CDR1 MNHNS, CDR2 SASEGT. The CDR3 is 13 residues long. Trimming shortened V by 2 bases and J by 4 bases, and 9 bases separated the two germline ends. CDR3: CASSENRQYEQYF. The CDR3 nucleotides read TGTGCCAGCAGTGAAAATAGACAGTACGAGCAGTACTTC.

The chain carries TRBV27 and TRBJ2-7, with 8 positions matching TRBD2. Per the germline V gene, CDR1 is MNHEY and CDR2 is SMNVEV (reference sequence). The trim removed 5 bases at V and 2 bases at J, leaving 8 bases unmatched. The CDR3 contains 15 residues. DNA for the CDR3: TGTGCCAGCAGTACCTGGACTAGCAGTGCCTACGAGCAGTACTTC. Its protein product is CASSTWTSSAYEQYF.

This chain joins TRBV30 and TRBJ2-3; no definite D call. The CDR3 is 13 residues long. Germline V lookup: CDR1 GTSNPN, CDR2 SVGIG (reference sequence). The V gene lost 1 base and the J gene lost 4 bases, with 9 bases spanning the gap. The CDR3 coding sequence is TGTGCCTGGAGTGAGCGCATAGCAGATACGCAGTATTTT. It yields the protein CAWSERIADTQYF.

This clone was found a few times. The V call is TRBV10-1, the J call TRBJ2-5; D possibly corresponds to TRBD2 (5 bases). The CDR3 consists of 15 residues. V was clipped by 2 bases and J by 9 bases, with 19 bases between them. Germline loops: CDR1 WNHNN, CDR2 SYGVQD (reference sequence). In nucleotides, the CDR3 is TGCGCCAGCAGTGAGGTATTAGTCTGGAGGTCGTCCCAGTACTTC. Translating it yields CASSEVLVWRSSQYF.